The 24 T cell receptor beta chains below all came from one sample that was sequenced in a study of shared clonotypes between healthy human individuals. Libraries were prepared by immunoSEQ multiplex PCR; TCRdb keeps only in-frame clonotypes and omits some of them. The table lists roughly 500,000 clones, about 72% of them singletons. Sequences were obtained from PBMCs. These receptor sequences come from a woman between 35 and 50 years old in good health. Some clones in this sample may be carry-over from other donors' samples.

The chain couples TRBV28 to TRBJ2-2, with 9 bases aligning to TRBD2. The J segment lost 7 bases and the V segment lost 6 bases, leaving 9 bases of the junction unmatched. This CDR3 contains 15 residues. Germline-derived CDR1 and CDR2 are MDHEN and SYDVKM. CDR3 in amino acids: CASRPGTSSFGELFF. In DNA form, the CDR3 reads TGTGCCAGCAGACCCGGGACTAGCAGCTTCGGGGAGCTGTTTTTT. The full variable domain, with the rest looked up from reference TRBV28 and TRBJ2-2, is DVKVTQSSRYLVKRTGEKVFLECVQDMDHENMFWYRQDPGLGLRLIYFSYDVKMKEKGDIPEGYSVSREKKERFSLILESASTNQTSMYLCASRPGTSSFGELFFGEGSRLTVL.

The chain couples TRBV6-6 to TRBJ2-5, with D unresolved. CDR1 and CDR2 (germline): MNHNY, SVGAGI (reference sequence). Trimming removed 2 bases at V and 3 bases at J, with 4 bases between. The CDR3 totals 12 residues. CDR3 DNA sequence: TGTGCCAGCAGTTACACCGAAGAGACCCAGTACTTC. Its translation is CASSYTEETQYF.

The chain uses TRBV4-3 and TRBJ2-2; no reliable D call. From germline, CDR1 is LGHNA and CDR2 YSLEER. CDR3 length: 13 amino acids. V was shortened by 0 bases and J by 5 bases, with 4 bases between the two germline ends. The CDR3 reads CASSQDRTGELFF. For the CDR3, the DNA is TGCGCCAGCAGCCAAGATAGGACCGGGGAGCTGTTTTTT.

In nucleotides, the CDR3 is TGTGCCAGCAGTGAACAGGGGACAGGGGGTTTGCCCCAGCATTTT. This sequence encodes CASSEQGTGGLPQHF. The chain carries TRBV6-1 and TRBJ1-5; 11 positions match TRBD1. J lost 9 bases, V lost 2 bases, and 6 bases had no gene match. Germline CDR1 and CDR2: MNHNS and SASEGT. The CDR3 is 15 residues long.

The genes are TRBV27 and TRBJ2-5; 7 bases match TRBD1. Gene TRBJ2-7 matches the end of the DNA better, so the J call may be wrong. The CDR3 consists of 13 residues. Per the germline V gene, CDR1 is MNHEY and CDR2 is SMNVEV (reference sequence). This CDR3 reads CASSLGQTYEQYF. The CDR3 region has the DNA TGTGCCAGCAGTTTGGGACAGACCTACGAGCAGTACTTC.

The genes are TRBV30 and TRBJ2-5; D is perhaps TRBD1 (7 bases). The J call is in doubt because the DNA end fits TRBJ2-7 better. Per germline, CDR1 GTSNPN and CDR2 SVGIG (reference sequence). This CDR3 contains 15 residues. CDR3 nucleotides: TGTGCCTGGAGTGTAGGGCAGGGGGGACCCTACGAGCAGTACTTC. This codes for CAWSVGQGGPYEQYF.

CDR3 sequence (DNA): TGCGCCAGCAGCTCGGGACAGGAACCCTACGAGCAGTACTTC. It yields the protein CASSSGQEPYEQYF. This chain links TRBV5-1 with TRBJ2-7; 8 bases align to TRBD1. The germline V gene has CDR1 SGHRS and CDR2 YFSETQ. J was trimmed by 2 bases and V by 3 bases; bases with no gene match: 4. The CDR3 contains 14 residues.

The J gene is TRBJ2-7, the V gene TRBV30; tentative D call: TRBD1 (6 bases). The CDR3 sequence is 15 residues long. V lost 2 bases and J 3 bases, leaving 17 bases between the germline ends. Germline loops: CDR1 GTSNPN, CDR2 SVGIG (reference sequence). CDR3 loop: CAWSPTRGRLYEQYF. The CDR3 DNA reads TGTGCCTGGAGTCCGACCAGGGGCAGGCTCTACGAGCAGTACTTC.

The chain is built from TRBV27 and TRBJ2-2; TRBD2 agrees at 10 bases. The V and J ends lost 7 bases and 5 bases, in that order; junction bases with no gene match: 10. The CDR3 covers 16 residues. Germline V gene sequence: CDR1 MNHEY, CDR2 SMNVEV (reference sequence). The CDR3 spells CASKLSGTSETGELFF. CDR3 in DNA: TGTGCCAGCAAACTCTCCGGGACTAGCGAGACCGGGGAGCTGTTTTTT.

The chain employs TRBV15 and TRBJ1-5, with D uncertain. Germline assignment: CDR1 LNHNV and CDR2 YYDKDF (reference sequence). This CDR3 contains 15 residues. V was trimmed by 1 base and J by 4 bases, leaving 11 bases between them. This CDR3 is CATSRAGLFNQPQHF. The CDR3 coding sequence is TGTGCCACCAGCAGAGCGGGCCTGTTTAATCAGCCCCAGCATTTT.

This clone was seen a handful of times. The chain links TRBV29-1 to TRBJ1-2; D may be TRBD1 (5 bases). The V gene's germline CDR1 is SQVTM and CDR2 ANQGSEA. Trimming shortened V by 5 bases and J by 12 bases, and 19 bases separated the two germline ends. This CDR3 is 12 amino acids long. The DNA of the CDR3 is TGCAGCGTTCGCGGGACGGTCCTATGGGACACCTTC. Its translation is CSVRGTVLWDTF.

This rearrangement joins TRBV10-3 to TRBJ2-3; TRBD2 matches 9 bases. CDR1 and CDR2 from the germline V gene are ENHRY and SYGVKD. CDR3 length equals 13 residues. Germline trimming cut 10 bases from V and 3 bases from J; bases unmatched to any gene: 5. CDR3 nucleotide sequence: TGTGCCACCAGACTAGCGGAGACAGATACGCAGTATTTT. Amino acids: CATRLAETDTQYF.

The J gene is TRBJ2-7, the V gene TRBV6-6; the D is unclear. Germline V CDR1 and CDR2: MNHNY, SVGAGI (reference sequence). The V gene lost 5 bases and the J gene lost 2 bases, with 10 bases spanning the gap. This CDR3 comprises 13 residues. Here the CDR3 reads CASSPTAAYEQYF. The CDR3 bases are TGTGCCAGCAGTCCAACGGCGGCCTACGAGCAGTACTTC.

This chain uses TRBV4-3 with TRBJ2-2, with D unclear. Germline values: CDR1 LGHNA, CDR2 YSLEER. CDR3 length: 14 residues. The V and J ends lost 0 bases and 3 bases respectively, with 5 bases between them. CDR3 sequence: CASSQDYYTGELFF. The CDR3 DNA reads TGCGCCAGCAGCCAAGATTACTACACCGGGGAGCTGTTTTTT.

The chain is built from TRBV6-6 and TRBJ2-2; D unclear. CDR1 and CDR2 (germline): MNHNY, SVGAGI (reference sequence). V lost 0 bases to trimming and J lost 1 base, with 6 bases between them. The CDR3 loop spans 15 amino acids. The DNA for the CDR3 is TGTGCCAGCAGTTACTCGGGGAAGAACACCGGGGAGCTGTTTTTT. Translated, it gives CASSYSGKNTGELFF.

V and J are TRBV5-5 and TRBJ2-5; D is possibly TRBD2 (6 bases). V shed 0 bases and J shed 5 bases, with 14 bases lying between them. This CDR3 has 15 residues. Germline V CDR1 and CDR2: SGHKS, YYEKEE (reference sequence). The CDR3 sequence is CASSLDPGGEETQYF. The CDR3 DNA follows: TGTGCCAGCAGCTTGGATCCCGGGGGTGAGGAGACCCAGTACTTC.

This clone was seen a single time. Other nucleotide sequences from this sample produce the same CDR3. DNA of the CDR3: TGTGCCAGCAGCCCAAGACAGGGCTACGAGCAGTACTTC. Amino acids: CASSPRQGYEQYF. The chain recombines TRBV7-2 with TRBJ2-7; the match to TRBD1 covers 7 bases. CDR3 length: 13 residues. V lost 5 bases to trimming and J lost 3 bases; unmatched junction nucleotides: 4. Germline loops: CDR1 SGHTA, CDR2 FQGNSA.

The V and J genes are TRBV5-1 and TRBJ2-3; D gene ambiguous. V was clipped by 0 bases and J by 4 bases, with 12 bases between them. CDR1 is SGHRS, CDR2 YFSETQ, per germline. The CDR3 spans 15 residues. DNA for the CDR3: TGCGCCAGCAGCTTGGAGGACGGAAGCTCAGATACGCAGTATTTT. The encoded protein is CASSLEDGSSDTQYF.

This chain uses TRBV7-2 with TRBJ1-1; 10 bases line up with TRBD1. From germline, CDR1 is SGHTA and CDR2 FQGNSA. V trimming: 1 base; J trimming: 5 bases; junction bases outside the gene matches: 4. The CDR3 extends over 15 amino acids. Here the CDR3 reads CASSLVGTGVTEAFF. CDR3 nucleotides: TGTGCCAGCAGCTTAGTCGGGACAGGGGTTACTGAAGCTTTCTTT.

The chain links TRBV18 to TRBJ1-1; tentative D call: TRBD1 (6 bases). This CDR3 contains 15 residues. V dropped 0 bases and J dropped 7 bases, with 15 bases sitting between them. Germline V gene sequence: CDR1 KGHSH, CDR2 LQKENI. This chain's CDR3 is CASSPPFGGAVEAFF. The CDR3 DNA reads TGTGCCAGCTCACCACCTTTCGGGGGGGCGGTTGAAGCTTTCTTT.

This chain connects TRBV15 to TRBJ1-1; no firm D call. V lost 0 bases and J lost 4, with 0 bases in between. CDR1 and CDR2 (germline): LNHNV, YYDKDF (reference sequence). The CDR3 has 11 amino acids. The CDR3 nucleotides are TGTGCCACCAGCAGAGACACTGAAGCTTTCTTT. Its protein product is CATSRDTEAFF.

V gene TRBV19 combines with J gene TRBJ2-2, with 10 bases aligning to TRBD2. The CDR3 is 19 amino acids. V lost 8 bases, J lost 4 bases, and 19 bases stayed unmatched. CDR1 is LNHDA and CDR2 is SQIVND in the germline V gene (reference sequence). DNA for the CDR3: TGTGCCAGTCGGGTACCTAGCGGGAGTGACCCGAAAGGCACCGGGGAGCTGTTTTTT. Its protein is CASRVPSGSDPKGTGELFF.

This clone was detected once. V and J are TRBV2 and TRBJ2-6; D unclear. V lost 3 bases and J lost 0, with 12 bases in between. CDR3 length: 17 residues. Germline CDR1 SNHLY, CDR2 FYNNEI. CDR3 DNA sequence: TGTGCCAGCAGTGAGAGTACTGCCAGCTCTGGGGCCAACGTCCTGACTTTC. This translates into CASSESTASSGANVLTF.

Notes on this clone: Other DNA sequences in the same sample also yield this CDR3. This sequence joins TRBV30 and TRBJ2-5; TRBD2 matches at 7 bases. This CDR3 comprises 13 residues. The J segment lost 5 bases and the V segment lost 0 bases, leaving 3 bases of the junction unmatched. CDR1 GTSNPN and CDR2 SVGIG come from the germline V gene (reference sequence). For the CDR3, the DNA is TGTGCCTGGAGTGTACTGCGGGGGGAGACCCAGTACTTC. Translated, it gives CAWSVLRGETQYF.